Below, 16 T cell receptor beta chains from the same sample are listed, as sequenced in a study of blood T cell repertoires in COVID-19. The protocol was immunoSEQ multiplex PCR, while the TCRdb copy is restricted to in-frame clones and leaves out a portion. This sample has about 50,000 clones, with 70% to 80% found just once. Sequenced material: peripheral blood. The origin of the receptors is a man in his 70s with acute or convalescent COVID-19.

The V and J genes are TRBV11-3 and TRBJ1-2; 10 bases agree with TRBD1. J was trimmed by 7 bases and V by 1 base; bases with no gene match: 9. The CDR3 runs 16 residues. Per germline, CDR1 SGHNT and CDR2 YENEEA. This CDR3 is CASSLVRGQGTSGYTF. In DNA, the CDR3 is TGTGCCAGCAGCTTAGTAAGGGGACAGGGGACGAGTGGCTACACCTTC. Full variable domain (missing parts from reference TRBV11-3 and TRBJ1-2): EAGVVQSPRYKIIEKKQPVAFWCNPISGHNTLYWYLQNLGQGPELLIRYENEEAVDDSQLPKDRFSAERLKGVDSTLKIQPAELGDSAVYLCASSLVRGQGTSGYTFGSGTRLTVV.

This chain joins TRBV18 and TRBJ2-2; TRBD2 matches 7 bases. Germline lookup yields CDR1 KGHSH and CDR2 LQKENI. This CDR3 is built from 16 residues. J gave up 6 bases and V 1 base, and 8 bases lay outside the gene matches. CDR3 nucleotide sequence: TGTGCCAGCTCACCACAGGACGGGAGGAGGGCCGGGGAGCTGTTTTTT. Residues: CASSPQDGRRAGELFF.

The table lists this clone with a few counts. This chain's CDR3 is CASGPTGTGFYSGANVLTF. The CDR3 DNA sequence: TGTGCTAGTGGCCCGACGGGGACAGGGTTTTATTCTGGGGCCAACGTCCTGACTTTC. J is TRBJ2-6 and V is TRBV12-5, with 9 bases fitting TRBD1. Germline V CDR1 and CDR2: LGHNT, FRNRAP. J lost 1 base, V lost 6 bases, and 13 bases had no gene match. The CDR3 runs to 19 residues.

The V and J genes are TRBV6-5 and TRBJ2-7, with D maybe TRBD1 (5 bases). Germline V lookup: CDR1 MNHEY, CDR2 SVGAGI. This CDR3 comprises 16 residues. The germline V and J ends were trimmed by 4 bases and 0 bases, with 16 bases remaining between them. CDR3 sequence reads: CASSSRRGSSSYEQYF. CDR3 sequence (DNA): TGTGCCAGCAGTTCCCGTAGGGGTTCCAGCTCCTACGAGCAGTACTTC.

This clone was seen just once. This chain joins TRBV4-3 and TRBJ2-1, with D maybe TRBD2 (5 bases). CDR1 and CDR2 from the germline V gene are LGHNA and YSLEER. The CDR3 runs to 13 residues. V was pared by 4 bases and J by 10 bases, with 14 bases between. The CDR3 is CASSRGDVREQFF. CDR3 DNA: TGCGCCAGCAGCCGGGGAGATGTGAGGGAGCAGTTCTTC.

The rearrangement uses TRBV6-5 and TRBJ1-2; 8 bases map to TRBD1. This CDR3 contains 14 residues. Germline V gives CDR1 MNHEY, CDR2 SVGAGI. The trim removed 6 bases at V and 4 bases at J, leaving 7 bases unmatched. CDR3 DNA sequence: TGTGCCAGCAGAACTGACAGGGGCTCCTATGGCTACACCTTC. Translating gives CASRTDRGSYGYTF.

The genes are TRBV12-3 or TRBV12-4 and TRBJ2-1; a weak D match, TRBD2 (6 bases). The length of the CDR3 is 13 residues. The V end was cut by 3 bases, the J end by 8 bases, with 11 bases between. The CDR3, as DNA: TGTGCCAGCAGTTTCGGGCGCGGGGATGAGCAGTTCTTC. As protein: CASSFGRGDEQFF.

This clone has a single count. This chain joins TRBV28 and TRBJ2-1; 10 bases agree with TRBD1. From germline, CDR1 is MDHEN and CDR2 SYDVKM. This CDR3 is 15 amino acids long. J gave up 4 bases and V 6 bases, and 6 bases lay outside the gene matches. DNA of the CDR3: TGTGCCAGCAGCAAGGGGACAGGGGTGTACAATGAGCAGTTCTTC. As protein: CASSKGTGVYNEQFF.

The chain uses TRBV3-1 (or the pseudogene TRBV3-2) and TRBJ2-7, with D uncertain. CDR3 length equals 13 residues. The V and J ends lost 9 bases and 0 bases respectively, with 12 bases between them. Germline CDR1 is LGHDT and CDR2 is YNNKEL (reference sequence). CDR3 nucleotide sequence: TGTGCCAGTGCCTTGGGCCTCTCCTACGAGCAGTACTTC. This sequence encodes CASALGLSYEQYF.

This clone appeared once. V is TRBV5-1 and J is TRBJ2-6; D possibly corresponds to TRBD1 (5 bases). V was pared by 4 bases and J by 2 bases, with 10 bases between. Germline V lookup: CDR1 SGHRS, CDR2 YFSETQ. The CDR3 consists of 15 residues. The DNA of the CDR3 is TGCGCCAGCAGCCGAACAGGAACTGGGGCCAACGTCCTGACTTTC. Protein sequence: CASSRTGTGANVLTF.

This clone was counted many times. The chain combines TRBV7-9 with TRBJ2-1; the match to TRBD2 covers 7 bases. V lost 9 bases and J lost 4; bases outside the gene matches: 18. In germline, CDR1 is SEHNR, CDR2 FQNEAQ (reference sequence). CDR3 length equals 17 residues. CDR3 DNA sequence: TGTGCCAGTAAACCCGAGAGAGGGCGGGGGACGTACAATGAGCAGTTCTTC. Its protein is CASKPERGRGTYNEQFF.

This clone was seen more than once but under ten times. CDR3 sequence reads: CASRAGRNEKLFF. In DNA form, the CDR3 reads TGTGCCAGCAGGGCTGGCCGAAATGAAAAACTGTTTTTT. V gene TRBV2 combines with J gene TRBJ1-4; D is unresolved. Germline V gene sequence: CDR1 SNHLY, CDR2 FYNNEI. The CDR3 totals 13 residues. V lost 6 bases, J lost 5 bases, and 10 bases lay in between.

The chain has TRBV11-2 and TRBJ1-6; D might be TRBD1 (6 bases). Trimming pared 0 bases from V and 9 bases from J, leaving 12 bases between. The CDR3 length is 15 residues. Germline V gives CDR1 SGHAT, CDR2 FQNNGV. The CDR3 loop is CASSLEQGKTSPLHF. DNA of the CDR3: TGTGCCAGCAGCTTAGAACAGGGAAAAACTTCACCCCTCCACTTT.

This clone was counted a few times. The rearrangement joins TRBV7-2 to TRBJ2-7, with D hard to call. V was clipped by 4 bases and J by 6 bases, with 19 bases between them. This CDR3 comprises 15 residues. Germline V CDR1 and CDR2: SGHTA, FQGNSA. In nucleotides, the CDR3 is TGTGCCAGCAGCTCCCCCACCGGTTCACCGCCCGAGCAGTACTTC. The encoded protein is CASSSPTGSPPEQYF.

The chain is built from TRBV10-2 and TRBJ2-5; 15 nucleotides agree with TRBD2. Germline CDR1 is WSHSY and CDR2 is SAAADI. V lost 3 bases and J lost 5; bases outside the gene matches: 7. The CDR3 is 17 residues long. In DNA form, the CDR3 reads TGCGCCAGCAGTGACCGTGGACTAGCGGGAGGGGGCGAGACCCAGTACTTC. Amino acids: CASSDRGLAGGGETQYF.

The gene calls are TRBV13 and TRBJ2-7; no definite D call. The CDR3 has 13 residues. The ends were cut back, 3 bases at V and 2 bases at J, with 8 bases in the middle. Germline-derived CDR1 and CDR2 are PRHDT and FYEKMQ (reference sequence). In DNA, the CDR3 is TGTGCCAGCAGCTTCACAGCCGCCTACGAGCAGTACTTC. As protein: CASSFTAAYEQYF.